The source of this T cell receptor beta chain is a study of T cells after yellow fever vaccination. About the study: Fractions with few cells were prepared using SMART-Seq v4 Ultra Low Input. General study results and limits: Reappearance after the booster was seen for most primary-vaccination clones, at about 95% CD4 and 70% to 90% CD8.

Via MiXCR, TCRdb re-called the 5' RACE reads, giving one row per CDR3 protein. The table lists 200,000 to 250,000 distinct CDR3 sequences, 6.9% of them singletons. This CDR3 comprises 15 residues. Germline V gene sequence: CDR1 KGHSH, CDR2 LQKENI. Deletions cut 3 bases from V and 5 bases from J, with 14 bases between. Note on this clonotype: What it binds is not known.

This chain joins TRBV18 and TRBJ1-5, with D uncertain. The material was CD4+ T cells sorted from PBMCs, obtained 15 days after the yellow fever booster vaccination. The source is a man under 40 who received the YFV17D yellow fever vaccine. CDR3 loop: CASSPRGFRDQPQHF. The CDR3 region has the DNA TGTGCCAGCTCACCCCGAGGTTTTAGGGATCAGCCCCAGCATTTT.